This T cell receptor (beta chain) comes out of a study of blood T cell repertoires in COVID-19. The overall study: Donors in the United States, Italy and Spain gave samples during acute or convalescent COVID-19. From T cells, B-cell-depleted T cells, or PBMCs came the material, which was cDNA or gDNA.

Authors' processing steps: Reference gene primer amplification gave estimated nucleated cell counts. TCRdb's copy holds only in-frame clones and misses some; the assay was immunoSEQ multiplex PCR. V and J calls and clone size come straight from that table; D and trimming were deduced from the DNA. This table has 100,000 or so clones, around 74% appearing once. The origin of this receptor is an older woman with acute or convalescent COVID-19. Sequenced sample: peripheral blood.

The CDR3 sequence is CASSLVFSTSEGAVYGYTF. The CDR3 DNA reads as TGTGCCAGCAGTTTAGTCTTCTCGACGTCTGAGGGGGCAGTATATGGCTACACCTTC. The chain carries TRBV27 and TRBJ1-2, with 7 nucleotides matching TRBD1. Trimming cost V 2 bases and J 5 bases; bases outside gene matches: 20. In germline, CDR1 is MNHEY, CDR2 SMNVEV (reference sequence). The CDR3 contains 19 residues.